This T cell receptor (beta chain) was sequenced for a study of T cell responses to AZD1222 COVID-19 vaccine. Study-wide points: It was only a handful of AZD1222 recipients who were seropositive at baseline. Clonal diversity may have been underestimated in mostly white British donors. It was only after the peak T cell response that any repertoires were sampled. Compared with day 0, the breadth and depth of the Spike-specific TCR repertoire rose significantly after two doses of AZD1222.

The CDR3 runs to 15 residues. Looked up from germline, CDR1 is KGHSH and CDR2 is LQKENI. V shed 3 bases, J shed 10 bases, and the junction held 10 bases outside the gene matches. TCRdb's table, derived via immunoSEQ multiplex PCR, lists solely in-frame clones and lacks some. The data contain about 39,000 clones, about 88% of them seen just once; the ten biggest clones take up 26%. In the case of this clone: The antigen remains unidentified.

The chain employs TRBV18 and TRBJ2-1, with 9 bases identical to TRBD2. Here the sequenced sample was peripheral blood, taken 28 days after the second dose of the MenACWY control vaccine. The source of this sequence is an adult who received the MenACWY meningococcal vaccine as a control. Here the CDR3 reads CASSPWAGGIKEQFF. The DNA for the CDR3 is TGTGCCAGCTCACCCTGGGCGGGAGGGATTAAGGAGCAGTTCTTC.